This T cell receptor (beta chain) is drawn from a study of vaccination and CD4 T cells after COVID-19. The germline gives CDR1 SGHVS, CDR2 FQNEAQ. Losses at the gene ends were 1 base for V and 4 bases for J; bases not matched to a gene: 18. The CDR3 runs 20 residues. Treatment described: roughly 10-day PBMC culture with coronavirus spike peptide pools or control peptides (ViraFEST assay). The Oncomine TCR Beta short-read assay sequenced DNA from cultured CD4+ T cells. TCRdb reprocessed the PCR reads via MiXCR and lists one record per CDR3 protein. Of some 25,000 distinct CDR3 sequences listed, less than 65% are singletons. A remark on this clonotype: What it binds is unknown.

The source of this sequence is a human donor who had recovered from COVID-19. The chain carries TRBV7-8 and TRBJ1-1, with 10 bases that match TRBD1. The source material was CD4+ T cells from blood, cultured in vitro. CDR3 protein: CASSLGRSSVPGQGRTEAFF. In DNA form, the CDR3 reads TGTGCCAGCAGCTTAGGAAGATCGTCGGTACCGGGACAGGGGCGCACTGAAGCTTTCTTT. Complete variable domain (other parts from reference TRBV7-8 and TRBJ1-1): GAGVSQSPRYKVAKRGQDVALRCDPISGHVSLFWYQQALGQGPEFLTYFQNEAQLDKSGLPSDRFFAERPEGSVSTLKIQRTQQEDSAVYLCASSLGRSSVPGQGRTEAFFGQGTRLTVV.